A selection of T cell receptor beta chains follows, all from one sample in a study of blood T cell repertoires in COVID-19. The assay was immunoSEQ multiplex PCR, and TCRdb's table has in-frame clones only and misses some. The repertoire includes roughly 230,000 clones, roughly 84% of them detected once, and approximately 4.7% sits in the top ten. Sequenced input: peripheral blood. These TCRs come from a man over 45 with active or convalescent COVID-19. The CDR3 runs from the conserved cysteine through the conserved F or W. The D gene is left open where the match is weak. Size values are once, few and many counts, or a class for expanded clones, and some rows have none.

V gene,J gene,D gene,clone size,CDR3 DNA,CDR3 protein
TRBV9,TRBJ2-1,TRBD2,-,TGTGCCAGCACCCGTGGGACTAGCGGGGGGGCAATCTACAATGAGCAGTTCTTC,CASTRGTSGGAIYNEQFF
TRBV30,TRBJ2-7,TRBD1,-,TGTGCCTGGAGTTCCCGACAGGGCCCCTACGAGCAGTACTTC,CAWSSRQGPYEQYF
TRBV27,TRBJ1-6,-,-,TGTGCCAGCAGTTTAGACAGTTATAATTCACCCCTCCACTTT,CASSLDSYNSPLHF
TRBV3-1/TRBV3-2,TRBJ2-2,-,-,TGTGCCAGCACCCGAGCGGGCTGGAACACCGGGGAGCTGTTTTTT,CASTRAGWNTGELFF
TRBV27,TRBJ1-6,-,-,TGTGCCAGCAGTTTGGGAGCTAATTCACCCCTCCACTTT,CASSLGANSPLHF
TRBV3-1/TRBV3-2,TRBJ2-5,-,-,TGTGCCAGCAGCGGGCGGAGGGGGCTAAGGTCCCAAGAGACCCAGTACTTC,CASSGRRGLRSQETQYF
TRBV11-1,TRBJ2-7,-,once,TGTGCCAGCAGCTTATCGGCGGGATCAGCGCAGGAGCAGTACTTC,CASSLSAGSAQEQYF
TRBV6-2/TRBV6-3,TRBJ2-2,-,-,TGTGCCAGCAGTTACCCGGGTACAGGAAACACCGGGGAGCTGTTTTTT,CASSYPGTGNTGELFF
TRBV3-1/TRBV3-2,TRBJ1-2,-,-,TGTGCCAGCAGCCAAAGAGCTAACTATGGCTACACCTTC,CASSQRANYGYTF
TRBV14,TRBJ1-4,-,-,TGTGCCAGCAGCCAAGCTCTCGGAGGTCGGGAAAAACTGTTTTTT,CASSQALGGREKLFF
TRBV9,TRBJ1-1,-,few,TGTGCCAGCAGCGTAGATGGGCGGGCGGGCACTGAAGCTTTCTTT,CASSVDGRAGTEAFF
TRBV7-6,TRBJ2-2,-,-,TGTGCCAGCAGCTTAGTAGGACAAAGAGGAAGCGGGGAGCTGTTTTTT,CASSLVGQRGSGELFF